What follows are 8 T cell receptor beta chains derived from one specimen sequenced in a study of T cells in Graves' hyperthyroidism and ophthalmopathy. Authors of the study amplified TCR beta CDR3 regions from RNA transcripts. Primed by the HTBI set, a first-round RT-PCR was run on the TCR CDR3. TCRdb re-analysed the multiplex PCR reads in MiXCR, keeping a single row per CDR3 protein. The sample shows hundreds of thousands of distinct CDR3 sequences, 40% to 55% of them seen only once. Sequenced sample: peripheral blood or thyroid tissue (not recorded which). The source is an adult man with Graves' disease, either hyperthyroidism or ophthalmopathy (not recorded which).

V is TRBV19 and J is TRBJ1-1; TRBD1 aligns across 7 bases. Trimming at V came to 4 bases and at J to 0 bases, leaving 5 bases not matched to a gene. CDR1 LNHDA and CDR2 SQIVND come from the germline V gene (reference sequence). This CDR3 has 15 amino acids. CDR3 sequence: CASSTATGLNTEAFF. The CDR3 nucleotides are TGTGCCAGTAGTACGGCGACAGGGCTGAACACTGAAGCTTTCTTT. Full variable domain (missing parts from reference TRBV19 and TRBJ1-1): DGGITQSPKYLFRKEGQNVTLSCEQNLNHDAMYWYRQDPGQGLRLIYYSQIVNDFQKGDIAEGYSVSREKKESFPLTVTSAQKNPTAFYLCASSTATGLNTEAFFGQGTRLTVV.

J is TRBJ2-7 and V is TRBV7-9; D is unclear. Trimming cost V 4 bases and J 3 bases, with 16 bases left between them. The CDR3 extends over 15 amino acids. The germline V gene has CDR1 SEHNR and CDR2 FQNEAQ (reference sequence). The CDR3 sequence: CASSSLRRRIYEQYF. CDR3 sequence (DNA): TGTGCCAGCAGCTCCCTCCGACGCCGTATCTACGAGCAGTACTTC.

This clonotype was seen repeatedly, ten times or more. The chain couples TRBV29-1 to TRBJ2-7; D is undetermined. CDR1 and CDR2 (germline): SQVTM, ANQGSEA. The CDR3 runs 11 residues. V was trimmed by 3 bases and J by 5 bases, leaving 8 bases between them. The CDR3 DNA reads as TGCAGCGTTGACAAAGCCCACGAGCAGTACTTC. It is translated as CSVDKAHEQYF.

This chain links TRBV7-9 with TRBJ1-1, with D unclear. Germline V gene data show CDR1 as SEHNR and CDR2 as FQNEAQ (reference sequence). This CDR3 is built from 15 residues. Trimming shortened V by 5 bases and J by 2 bases, and 15 bases separated the two germline ends. The CDR3 DNA sequence: TGTGCCAGCAGCCAAGATGGCAGGCGCAACACTGAAGCTTTCTTT. Translating gives CASSQDGRRNTEAFF.

This clonotype was counted at least ten times. The V and J genes are TRBV29-1 and TRBJ1-4; 8 bases map to TRBD1. This CDR3 comprises 15 residues. V dropped 0 bases and J dropped 8; count of bases not matched to a gene: 8. The germline CDR1 and CDR2 sequences are SQVTM and ANQGSEA. The CDR3 DNA reads TGCAGCGTTGAAGACCGCAGGGGGCCAGAAGAAAAACTGTTTTTT. This gives the protein CSVEDRRGPEEKLFF.

The chain carries TRBV20-1 and TRBJ1-4; tentatively, D is TRBD1 (5 bases). V dropped 3 bases and J dropped 3 bases, with 11 bases sitting between them. CDR3 size: 14 residues. Looked up from germline, CDR1 is DFQATT and CDR2 is SNEGSKA (reference sequence). The DNA of the CDR3 is TGCAGTGCTAGGGCCGGGGCCTCTAATGAAAAACTGTTTTTT. Translating it yields CSARAGASNEKLFF.

This clonotype was seen more than once but under ten times. The chain joins TRBV7-2 to TRBJ1-6, with 7 positions matching TRBD1. CDR3 length equals 15 residues. V lost 3 bases to trimming and J lost 5 bases; unmatched junction nucleotides: 4. Germline values: CDR1 SGHTA, CDR2 FQGNSA. The DNA of the CDR3 is TGTGCCAGCAGCTTGGACAGGTGGAATAATTCACCCCTCCACTTT. It codes for CASSLDRWNNSPLHF.

The gene calls are TRBV7-9 and TRBJ1-1; D not certain. The V and J ends lost 1 base and 6 bases respectively, with 21 bases between them. The length of the CDR3 is 17 residues. The germline V gene encodes CDR1 SEHNR and CDR2 FQNEAQ (reference sequence). The CDR3 protein is CASSLVRQSKEGAEAFF. CDR3 DNA sequence: TGTGCCAGCAGCTTAGTCCGACAATCGAAAGAAGGCGCTGAAGCTTTCTTT.